Listed below are T cell receptor beta chains from one sample, sequenced in a study of T cells after yellow fever vaccination. TCRdb reprocessed the 5' RACE reads with MiXCR, giving one entry per CDR3 protein. This sample has over 300,000 distinct CDR3 sequences, with around 7.3% found just once. Sequencing was performed on PBMCs, taken around 45 days after the first yellow fever vaccination. All receptors derive from a young man who received the YFV17D yellow fever vaccine. Each CDR3 is given with its conserved first and last residue. The order of the fields is CDR3 DNA, CDR3 protein, J gene, D gene, CDR3 length, clone size, V gene. A D gene is named only where the DNA matches it firmly. Size is omitted from some rows. Given values are once, few, many or a class for expanded clones.

CDR3nt: TGTGCCAGCAGTTTATGGGGCCTTAACTACGAGCAGTACTTC
CDR3aa: CASSLWGLNYEQYF
j_gene: TRBJ2-7
d_gene: -
len: 14
abundance: -
v_gene: TRBV6-5

CDR3nt: TGTGCCAGTAGAAAGACAGGGAGCGGCTTCACTGAAGCTTTCTTT
CDR3aa: CASRKTGSGFTEAFF
j_gene: TRBJ1-1
d_gene: TRBD1
len: 15
abundance: -
v_gene: TRBV19

CDR3nt: TGCGCCAGCAGCCAAGATTTGACTAGCGGGGTTTCCTCCTACAATGAGCAGTTCTTC
CDR3aa: CASSQDLTSGVSSYNEQFF
j_gene: TRBJ2-1
d_gene: TRBD2
len: 19
abundance: many
v_gene: TRBV4-3

CDR3nt: TGTGCCAGCAGTTCTTCAGGGGAGACCCAGTACTTC
CDR3aa: CASSSSGETQYF
j_gene: TRBJ2-5
d_gene: -
len: 12
abundance: many
v_gene: TRBV6-5

CDR3nt: TGTGCCATCAGTGAGTCCGGGGAGCGGGATTCACCCCTCCACTTT
CDR3aa: CAISESGERDSPLHF
j_gene: TRBJ1-6
d_gene: -
len: 15
abundance: -
v_gene: TRBV10-3

CDR3nt: TGTGCCAGCAGTCGGAACAGGAACACCGGGGAGCTGTTTTTT
CDR3aa: CASSRNRNTGELFF
j_gene: TRBJ2-2
d_gene: -
len: 14
abundance: few
v_gene: TRBV14

CDR3nt: TGCGCCAGCAGCCGGGAGGGGGCAAGCAATCAGCCCCAGCATTTT
CDR3aa: CASSREGASNQPQHF
j_gene: TRBJ1-5
d_gene: TRBD1
len: 15
abundance: many
v_gene: TRBV5-1

CDR3nt: TGTGCCAGCAGTTACGGAAGTTTCGGCGGGACGGAGACCCAGTACTTC
CDR3aa: CASSYGSFGGTETQYF
j_gene: TRBJ2-5
d_gene: -
len: 16
abundance: few
v_gene: TRBV6-2/TRBV6-3

CDR3nt: TGCAGCGTCGACCTCACAGGTGCTAGCACAGATACGCAGTATTTT
CDR3aa: CSVDLTGASTDTQYF
j_gene: TRBJ2-3
d_gene: -
len: 15
abundance: many
v_gene: TRBV29-1

CDR3nt: TGTGCCAGCAGCCAAGACGCGTTTCCCTACGAGCAGTACTTC
CDR3aa: CASSQDAFPYEQYF
j_gene: TRBJ2-7
d_gene: -
len: 14
abundance: -
v_gene: TRBV7-6

CDR3nt: TGTGCCAGCAGGGGGATCCAGGGGACCCATGGCTACACCTTC
CDR3aa: CASRGIQGTHGYTF
j_gene: TRBJ1-2
d_gene: -
len: 14
abundance: few
v_gene: TRBV11-2

CDR3nt: TGTGCCAGCAGTTACTCTACTATCGACAGGGGGTTCCGTAATGAGCAGTTCTTC
CDR3aa: CASSYSTIDRGFRNEQFF
j_gene: TRBJ2-1
d_gene: TRBD1
len: 18
abundance: -
v_gene: TRBV6-5